This record covers a single T cell receptor beta chain. Its specificity is not known. These data are taken from a study of identical twins. Study results and caveats: Clonotypes of the beta chain that were abundant in cord blood carried fewer insertions (memory repertoires showed none).

Template switching added a universal primer binding site, and final cDNA carried unique molecular identifiers. TCRdb processed the 5' RACE reads anew with MiXCR; each CDR3 protein has one entry. Of approximately 220,000 distinct CDR3 sequences detected, approximately 7.8% appear once; the ten largest clones hold about 5.6%. CDR1 and CDR2 from the germline V gene are WNHNN and SYGVQD (reference sequence). The V and J ends lost 5 bases and 0 bases respectively, with 9 bases between them. This CDR3 comprises 14 residues. These data also formed part of another study, on yellow fever vaccine responses in identical twins.

Material: CD8+ T cells sorted from blood. The V gene is TRBV10-1, the J gene TRBJ2-3; D remains unclear. The clonotype was recovered from a woman between 18 and 30 years old in good health. The DNA of the CDR3 is TGCGCCAGCAGTAGGGATCCCAGCACAGATACGCAGTATTTT. This encodes CASSRDPSTDTQYF.